The 11 T cell receptor beta chains presented below share a single source sample, sequenced in a study of EBV T-cell therapy then PD-1 blockade in nasopharyngeal carcinoma. Their antigens are not known. Treatment specified: AdE1-LMPpoly-expanded autologous EBV-specific T-cell therapy followed by anti-PD-1 nivolumab. TCRdb keeps only in-frame clones here, not all; method: immunoSEQ multiplex PCR. The data show fewer than 25,000 clones, with over 70% seen just once and approximately 29% held by the top ten. The starting material was CD8+ T cells from blood, obtained around day 60 from a patient whose treatment included autologous EBV-specific T cells and nivolumab. The origin of the receptors is a man aged 35-49 years with nasopharyngeal carcinoma.

Sample share makes this clone medium-sized. The gene calls are TRBV7-9 and TRBJ1-1; D might be TRBD1 (6 bases). Germline V lookup: CDR1 SEHNR, CDR2 FQNEAQ (reference sequence). V was shortened by 5 bases and J by 5 bases, with 18 bases between the two germline ends. The CDR3 consists of 15 residues. Here the CDR3 DNA reads TGTGCCAGCAGCCCGACCAGGGCAGGGGATACTGAAGCTTTCTTT. This translates into CASSPTRAGDTEAFF.

This clone was counted only a few times. This rearrangement joins TRBV6-2 or TRBV6-3 to TRBJ2-7; TRBD1 is a possible D gene (5 bases). Trimming shortened V by 3 bases and J by 3 bases, and 9 bases separated the two germline ends. Germline V lookup: CDR1 MNHEY, CDR2 SVGEGT. This CDR3 is built from 13 residues. CDR3 protein: CASSYKDNYEQYF. CDR3 sequence (DNA): TGTGCCAGCAGTTATAAGGACAACTACGAGCAGTACTTC.

This chain uses TRBV6-5 with TRBJ1-2; 8 positions agree with TRBD1. Germline loops: CDR1 MNHEY, CDR2 SVGAGI. V was clipped by 4 bases and J by 4 bases; unmatched bases: 11. The CDR3 sequence is 16 residues long. The CDR3 is CASSSGTGSISYGYTF. CDR3 sequence (DNA): TGTGCCAGCAGTTCCGGGACAGGATCCATCTCCTATGGCTACACCTTC.

The chain joins TRBV21-1 to TRBJ1-1; TRBD1, the table's D call, lacks a check against the DNA. TRBV21-1 is a recognized pseudogene. The CDR3 contains 15 residues. The CDR3 DNA reads as TGTGCCAGCAGCAAAATAAGGACAGGCGCGGATGAAGCTTTCTTT. It translates to CASSKIRTGADEAFF.

This clone is labeled medium-sized. This sequence joins TRBV30 and TRBJ2-7; D possibly uses TRBD1 or TRBD2 (5 bases each). There are 13 residues in the CDR3. V gave up 2 bases and J gave up 2 bases, with 10 bases separating them. Germline CDR1 is GTSNPN and CDR2 is SVGIG (reference sequence). CDR3 in amino acids: CAWSYGTAYEQYF. The DNA of the CDR3 is TGTGCCTGGAGTTACGGGACGGCCTACGAGCAGTACTTC.

The chain recombines TRBV6-2 or TRBV6-3 with TRBJ1-1; 11 bases map to TRBD1. The CDR3 sequence is 17 residues long. Germline trimming cut 2 bases from V and 5 bases from J; bases unmatched to any gene: 10. CDR1 MNHEY and CDR2 SVGEGT come from the germline V gene. The CDR3, as DNA: TGTGCCAGCAGTTACAAAGGGGGACAGGGGGGAGAAACTGAAGCTTTCTTT. It yields the protein CASSYKGGQGGETEAFF.

CDR3: CASSDSGGAGELFF. As DNA, the CDR3 is TGTGCCAGCAGTGACTCAGGGGGCGCCGGGGAGCTGTTTTTT. The chain combines TRBV6-4 with TRBJ2-2, with TRBD1 matching over 7 bases. CDR1 is MRHNA and CDR2 is SNTAGT in the germline V gene. The CDR3 has 14 residues. The junction had 1 base not matched to a gene; V was cut back by 0 bases and J by 6 bases.

V is TRBV24-1 and J is TRBJ2-5; no clear D gene. The CDR3 contains 13 residues. V gave up 3 bases and J gave up 2 bases, with 6 bases separating them. CDR1 and CDR2 (germline): KGHDR, SFDVKD. The CDR3 DNA follows: TGTGCCACCAGTGATGACCTACAAGAGACCCAGTACTTC. It codes for CATSDDLQETQYF.

The chain has TRBV4-2 and TRBJ2-3, with 12 bases identical to TRBD2. Germline trimming cut 0 bases from V and 3 bases from J; bases unmatched to any gene: 1. There are 16 residues in the CDR3. The germline V gene has CDR1 LGHNA and CDR2 YNFKEQ. The CDR3 sequence is CASSQELAGGTDTQYF. The DNA for the CDR3 is TGTGCCAGCAGCCAAGAACTAGCGGGGGGTACAGATACGCAGTATTTT.

The CDR3 loop is CASSELAGEETQYF. The CDR3 nucleotides read TGTGCCAGCAGTGAACTAGCGGGGGAAGAGACCCAGTACTTC. The chain recombines TRBV2 with TRBJ2-5, with 10 bases aligning to TRBD2. This CDR3 is 14 amino acids long. V dropped 2 bases and J dropped 3; count of bases not matched to a gene: 0. CDR1 and CDR2 (germline): SNHLY, FYNNEI.

The V call is TRBV24-1, the J call TRBJ1-5; TRBD1 is a possible D gene (5 bases). This CDR3 contains 11 residues. Germline CDR1 and CDR2: KGHDR and SFDVKD. The CDR3 here is CEGKEGQPQHF. The CDR3 DNA follows: TGTGAGGGGAAGGAGGGTCAGCCCCAGCATTTT.